This T cell receptor beta chain was identified during a study of read filtering for tumor transcriptome and immune sequencing. In this sample, this clonotype turned up many times. The length of the CDR3 is 14 residues. The germline CDR1 and CDR2 sequences are DFQATT and SNEGSKA (reference sequence). V was trimmed by 0 bases and J by 4 bases, leaving 13 bases between them. The library was built from 400 ng RNA with molecular barcoded adaptors for alpha/delta and beta/gamma chains. MiXCR was run by TCRdb on the reads, yielding one entry per CDR3 protein. This repertoire shows about 46,000 distinct CDR3 sequences, less than 20% found once; its top ten account for around two fifths.

The TCR comes from a donor over 35 with multiple myeloma. The sequenced sample was a population of CD138-negative cells sorted from bone marrow. The J gene is TRBJ2-7, the V gene TRBV20-1; D remains unclear. DNA of the CDR3: TGCAGTGCTAGAGATTTAGGCACAGCGTACGAGCAGTACTTC. As protein: CSARDLGTAYEQYF.